A selection of T cell receptor beta chains follows, all from one sample in a study of blood T cell repertoires in COVID-19. Repertoires were generated with immunoSEQ multiplex PCR, while TCRdb's copy carries only in-frame clones and drops some. Of 110,000 to 150,000 clones listed, roughly 77% are singletons. The source material was peripheral blood. Receptors were obtained from a woman between 65 and 79 years old with COVID-19, enrolled during active disease. The CDR3 runs from the conserved cysteine through the conserved F or W. D genes are given only for firm matches. Clone size is stated in some rows and not others, as once, few, many or a class when expanded.

v_call,d_call,j_call,clone_size,cdr3_aa,cdr3_nt
TRBV28,NA,TRBJ1-6,few,CASSLPDTLRSYNSPLHF,TGTGCCAGCAGTTTACCGGACACACTCCGCTCCTATAATTCACCCCTCCACTTT
TRBV19,NA,TRBJ2-2,NA,CASSIRDRTAGELFF,TGTGCCAGTAGTATCCGAGACAGGACGGCCGGGGAGCTGTTTTTT
TRBV7-2,NA,TRBJ1-4,NA,CASSLDRVGEKLFF,TGTGCCAGCAGCTTAGACAGGGTTGGTGAAAAACTGTTTTTT
TRBV19,NA,TRBJ2-7,NA,CASSGRTAYEQYF,TGTGCCAGTAGCGGGCGGACAGCCTACGAGCAGTACTTC
TRBV7-3,NA,TRBJ2-1,NA,CASSLDSGGPWDEQFF,TGTGCCAGCAGCCTCGATAGCGGCGGGCCTTGGGATGAGCAGTTCTTC
TRBV6-6,NA,TRBJ1-3,NA,CASSYQGSSGNTIYF,TGTGCCAGCAGTTACCAGGGCAGCTCTGGAAACACCATATATTTT
TRBV5-4,NA,TRBJ2-5,once,CASSLAQETQYF,TGCGCCAGCAGCTTGGCCCAGGAGACCCAGTACTTC
TRBV28,TRBD1,TRBJ1-6,NA,CASTTGGSPLHF,TGTGCCAGCACCACAGGGGGCTCACCCCTCCACTTT
TRBV4-1,NA,TRBJ1-2,NA,CASSQEMVWTAGGYTF,TGCGCCAGCAGCCAAGAAATGGTGTGGACAGCGGGGGGCTACACCTTC
TRBV19,NA,TRBJ1-4,NA,CASSISTANEKLFF,TGTGCCAGTAGTATAAGCACCGCTAATGAAAAACTGTTTTTT
TRBV5-4,TRBD1,TRBJ2-7,NA,CASSLVGQGGNEQYF,TGTGCCAGCAGCTTGGTGGGACAGGGAGGCAACGAGCAGTACTTC
TRBV6-1,NA,TRBJ1-5,NA,CASSPQDQPQHF,TGTGCCAGCAGCCCACAGGATCAGCCCCAGCATTTT
TRBV7-8,TRBD1,TRBJ1-2,NA,CASSASGTGGRSYGYTF,TGTGCCAGCAGCGCCTCCGGGACAGGGGGTCGGAGCTATGGCTACACCTTC
TRBV18,NA,TRBJ1-5,NA,CASSANSGGGDQPQHF,TGTGCCAGCTCAGCTAACTCCGGAGGCGGTGATCAGCCCCAGCATTTT
TRBV7-6,TRBD1,TRBJ2-1,NA,CASSSRTGGINEQFF,TGTGCCAGCAGCTCCCGGACAGGGGGGATCAATGAGCAGTTCTTC
TRBV5-4,TRBD1,TRBJ2-3,NA,CASSLPKGQGTDTQYF,TGTGCCAGCAGCTTGCCTAAGGGACAGGGCACAGATACGCAGTATTTT
TRBV7-2,TRBD1,TRBJ2-7,NA,CASSLNRGPYEQYF,TGTGCCAGCAGCCTCAACAGGGGGCCATACGAGCAGTACTTC
TRBV4-1,TRBD1,TRBJ1-6,NA,CASSPPDRGSPLHF,TGCGCCAGCAGCCCGCCCGACAGGGGTTCACCCCTCCACTTT
TRBV7-2,NA,TRBJ2-1,NA,CASSLEGDSSYNEQFF,TGTGCCAGCAGCTTAGAAGGGGATAGCTCCTACAATGAGCAGTTCTTC
TRBV19,NA,TRBJ1-1,NA,CASNLEGPLNTEAFF,TGTGCCAGTAACCTGGAGGGGCCCCTGAACACTGAAGCTTTCTTT
TRBV9,TRBD2,TRBJ2-3,NA,CASSPRTSGGYATF,TGTGCCAGCAGCCCCAGGACTAGCGGGGGGTATGCGACTTTT
TRBV10-3,TRBD1,TRBJ2-7,NA,CAISESRQGEPYEQYF,TGTGCCATCAGTGAGTCAAGACAGGGGGAACCCTACGAGCAGTACTTC
TRBV6-5,TRBD1,TRBJ1-4,NA,CASSPDRVPNEKLFF,TGTGCCAGCAGCCCAGACAGGGTCCCTAATGAAAAACTGTTTTTT
TRBV4-1,TRBD1,TRBJ2-7,NA,CASSQESGGPYEQYF,TGCGCCAGCAGCCAAGAATCAGGGGGACCCTACGAGCAGTACTTC
TRBV6-5,NA,TRBJ1-2,NA,CASSTSAGNYGYTF,TGTGCCAGCAGTACCTCGGCAGGGAACTATGGCTACACCTTC
TRBV11-2,TRBD1,TRBJ2-2,NA,CASNDRGVGELFF,TGTGCCAGCAATGACAGGGGGGTCGGGGAGCTGTTTTTT
TRBV3-1/TRBV3-2,NA,TRBJ2-5,NA,CASSQEGRGPQETQYF,TGTGCCAGCAGCCAAGAAGGGCGGGGGCCGCAAGAGACCCAGTACTTC
TRBV4-2,TRBD1,TRBJ1-1,NA,CASSQARQGDTEAFF,TGTGCCAGCAGCCAAGCCCGACAGGGGGACACTGAAGCTTTCTTT
TRBV25-1,TRBD1,TRBJ1-1,NA,CASSSGGVEAFF,TGTGCCAGCAGCTCAGGGGGCGTCGAAGCTTTCTTT
TRBV6-5,NA,TRBJ1-1,NA,CASSWEQANTEAFF,TGTGCCAGCAGTTGGGAACAGGCTAACACTGAAGCTTTCTTT
TRBV7-9,TRBD1,TRBJ1-5,NA,CASSPTGQGASQPQHF,TGTGCCAGCAGCCCCACCGGACAGGGGGCGTCTCAGCCCCAGCATTTT
TRBV5-6,TRBD2,TRBJ2-3,NA,CASSRTSGGRTDTQYF,TGTGCCAGCAGCAGGACTAGCGGGGGACGCACAGATACGCAGTATTTT
TRBV4-3,NA,TRBJ1-4,NA,CASSYRRGEKLFF,TGCGCCAGCAGCTACCGACGCGGGGAAAAACTGTTTTTT
TRBV20-1,TRBD1,TRBJ2-4,NA,CSASRTGGHLAKNIQYF,TGCAGTGCCAGTCGGACAGGTGGGCATCTAGCCAAAAACATTCAGTACTTC
TRBV3-1/TRBV3-2,NA,TRBJ2-2,NA,CATFLAPNTGELFF,TGTGCCACCTTTTTAGCCCCGAACACCGGGGAGCTGTTTTTT
TRBV29-1,NA,TRBJ1-5,NA,CSVRDNINQPQHF,TGCAGCGTCCGGGACAACATCAATCAGCCCCAGCATTTT